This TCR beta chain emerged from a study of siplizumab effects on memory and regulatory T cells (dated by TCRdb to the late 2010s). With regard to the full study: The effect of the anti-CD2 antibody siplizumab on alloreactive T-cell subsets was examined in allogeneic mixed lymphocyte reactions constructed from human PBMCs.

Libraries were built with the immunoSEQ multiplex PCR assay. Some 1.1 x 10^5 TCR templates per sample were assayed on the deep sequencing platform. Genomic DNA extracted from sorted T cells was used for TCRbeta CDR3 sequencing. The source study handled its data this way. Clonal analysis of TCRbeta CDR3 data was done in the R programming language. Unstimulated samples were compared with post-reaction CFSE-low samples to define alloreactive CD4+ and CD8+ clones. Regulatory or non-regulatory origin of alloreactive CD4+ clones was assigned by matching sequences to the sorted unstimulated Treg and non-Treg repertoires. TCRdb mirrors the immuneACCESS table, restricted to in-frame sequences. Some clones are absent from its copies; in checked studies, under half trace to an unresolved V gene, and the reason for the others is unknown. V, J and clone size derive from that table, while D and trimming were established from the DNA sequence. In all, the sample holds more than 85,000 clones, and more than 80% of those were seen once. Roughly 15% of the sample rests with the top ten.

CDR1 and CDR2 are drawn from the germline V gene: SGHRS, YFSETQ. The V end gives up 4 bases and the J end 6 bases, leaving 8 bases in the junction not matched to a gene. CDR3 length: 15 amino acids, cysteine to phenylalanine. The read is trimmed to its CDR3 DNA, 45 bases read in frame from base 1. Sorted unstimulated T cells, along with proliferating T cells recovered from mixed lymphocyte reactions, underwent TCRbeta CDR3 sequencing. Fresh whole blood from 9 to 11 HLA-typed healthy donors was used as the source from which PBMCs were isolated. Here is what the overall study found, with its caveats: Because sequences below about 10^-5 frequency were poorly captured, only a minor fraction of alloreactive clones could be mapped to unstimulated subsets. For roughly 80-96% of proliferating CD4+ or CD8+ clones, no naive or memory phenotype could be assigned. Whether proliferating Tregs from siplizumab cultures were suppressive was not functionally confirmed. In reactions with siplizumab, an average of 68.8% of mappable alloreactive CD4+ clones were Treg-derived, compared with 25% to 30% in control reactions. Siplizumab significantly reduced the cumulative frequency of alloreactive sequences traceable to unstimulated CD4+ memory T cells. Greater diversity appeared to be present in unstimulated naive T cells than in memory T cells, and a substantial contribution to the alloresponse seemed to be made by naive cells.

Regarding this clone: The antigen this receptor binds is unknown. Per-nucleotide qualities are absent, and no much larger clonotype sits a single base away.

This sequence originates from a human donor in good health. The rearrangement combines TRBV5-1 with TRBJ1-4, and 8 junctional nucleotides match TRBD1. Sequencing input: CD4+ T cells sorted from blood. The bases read TGCGCCAGCAGCGGTTCAGGGGGCCGCTATGAAAAACTGTTTTTT. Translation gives CASSGSGGRYEKLFF.